The sample holds one count of the clone carrying this T cell receptor beta chain. A Seattle source enrolled patients during active infection and followed them longitudinally. This record belongs to a study of blood T cell repertoires in COVID-19. Study at large: The United States, Italy and Spain provided the acute and convalescent COVID-19 samples. PBMCs, B-cell-depleted T cells, or T cells provided the cDNA or gDNA that made up the material.

The CDR3 consists of 18 residues. Authors' analysis steps: Reference gene primers were amplified, and this amplification served to estimate nucleated cell counts. Profiling relied on immunoSEQ multiplex PCR, and the TCRdb table lists in-frame clones only, not all of them. That table gives V, J and clone size, and the DNA gave D and trimming. The table shows about 130,000 clones, with 75% to 90% occurring only once. This TCR was recovered from a woman older than 75 with COVID-19, enrolled during active disease. Sequencing input: peripheral blood. The chain joins TRBV12-2 to TRBJ1-2. TRBV12-2 is flagged as a pseudogene. The CDR3 coding sequence is TGTGCAAGTCGCCTAATATTGGGGGGGGCGTCCAAAGTCTATGGCTACACCTTC. Residues: CASRLILGGASKVYGYTF.